This T cell receptor beta chain was identified in a study of T cells after posttransplantation cyclophosphamide listed by TCRdb under 2016. Background on the whole study: The study tracked T cell repertoire reconstitution by TRB sequencing after myeloablative bone marrow transplantation using posttransplantation cyclophosphamide as GVHD prophylaxis. Because TRA and TRB clonality correlated tightly in fewer than ten samples, later TCR analyses were limited to TRB. Blood from every one of the approximately 36 PTCy patients who had 1-year posttransplant specimens underwent TRB sequencing. In 3 patients, up to roughly 3 additional blood samples taken between 2 and 5.2 years after transplant also underwent TRB sequencing, as did pretransplant blood from a handful of patients. Antigen receptor sequencing was done on samples from 35 to 45 PTCy-treated patients and from approximately 15 related bone marrow donors of those patients. Public TRB sequences were checked against a database of over 3,500 sequences associated with responses to pathogens, tumor antigens, self-antigens and alloantigens. What the work shows at the level of the full study, not this receptor alone: Donor-recipient similarity was low at 1-2 months but rose over the first year, and later blood repertoires were often dominated by donor CD8+ memory clones. Across the approximately 48 patients, TRB clonality was highly associated with recipient CMV seropositivity and CMV reactivation, and diversity with PTCy was similar to that in the CNI/methotrexate controls. The TRB repertoires of T cells infiltrating skin or the GI tract showed only limited overlap with the TRB repertoires found in blood.

On the day of marrow donation, related bone marrow donors gave peripheral blood samples. Peripheral blood and bone marrow mononuclear cells were isolated by Ficoll-Hypaque density centrifugation and were cryopreserved. FACS on a FACSAria II was used to sort CD4+ and CD8+ T cells, including the naive and memory subsets. A note on this clone: Its antigen is unknown. No much larger clone exists at a distance of one base, and base qualities are not known.

Genomic DNA was used for TRB sequencing, which was performed with the immunoSEQ assay at survey resolution or with the hsTCRB kit. As for how the authors treated the data: The immunoSEQ software was used for initial read processing, and the LymphoSeq R package was used for repertoire analyses. Clonality was computed as 1 minus normalized Shannon entropy, and a Gini coefficient was also calculated for each TRB dataset. Phenotypes of unsorted samples were inferred by mapping TRB sequences from sorted subsets of the recipient or donor onto unsorted samples of the same recipient. TCRdb's version of the immuneACCESS table is confined to in-frame rearrangements and falls short of the full clone set. An unresolved V gene accounts for under half of the shortfall where checked; the remainder is of unknown origin. V, J and clone size were drawn from that table, and D and trimming were deduced from the DNA. The sample table contains 11,000 to 15,000 clones; only one count was recorded for 65% to 85% of them. Jointly, the top ten make up approximately 1.2% of the sample.

Reading the germline V gene gives CDR1 MDHEN and CDR2 SYDVKM. The CDR3 holds 14 amino acids from the cysteine to the phenylalanine. Only CDR3 DNA is held: 42 bases, read in frame from base 1. V drops 7 bases and J drops 4 bases, leaving 16 bases in between. Sequencing input: memory CD4+ T cells sorted from PBMCs. The receptor was isolated from a man between 50 and 59 years old. The receptor chain draws on TRBV28 and TRBJ1-1; TRBD1 is a weak D gene call, 5 bases matching. At the DNA level, the sequence is TGTGCCAGCACCTCCGGGGGGTTGGCCACTGAAGCTTTCTTT. Its translation is CASTSGGLATEAFF.